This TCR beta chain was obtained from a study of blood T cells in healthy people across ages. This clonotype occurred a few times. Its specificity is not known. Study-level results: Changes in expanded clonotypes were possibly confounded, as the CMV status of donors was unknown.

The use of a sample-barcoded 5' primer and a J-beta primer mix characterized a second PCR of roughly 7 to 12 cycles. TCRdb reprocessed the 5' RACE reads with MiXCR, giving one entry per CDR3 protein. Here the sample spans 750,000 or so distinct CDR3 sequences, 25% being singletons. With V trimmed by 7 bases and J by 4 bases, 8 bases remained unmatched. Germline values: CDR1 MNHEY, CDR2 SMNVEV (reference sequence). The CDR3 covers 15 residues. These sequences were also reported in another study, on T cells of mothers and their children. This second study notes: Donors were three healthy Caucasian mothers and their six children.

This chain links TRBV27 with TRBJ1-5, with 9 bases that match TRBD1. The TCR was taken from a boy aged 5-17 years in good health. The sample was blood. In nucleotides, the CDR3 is TGTGCCAGCAAGGCCGGGACAGGGAAAAATCAGCCCCAGCATTTT. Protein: CASKAGTGKNQPQHF.